The 29 T cell receptor beta chains listed next were all sequenced from one sample in a study of blood T cells in healthy people across ages. Through a sample-barcoded 5' primer and a J-beta primer mix, a second PCR was run for roughly 7 to 11 cycles. TCRdb independently ran MiXCR on the 5' RACE reads; one entry per CDR3 protein. The sample records about 730,000 distinct CDR3 sequences, roughly 44% being singletons. Sample: blood. These receptors were obtained from a woman aged 55 to 70 in good health.

This chain links TRBV20-1 with TRBJ2-1, with D possibly being TRBD2 (5 bases). V was shortened by 1 base and J by 8 bases, with 15 bases between the two germline ends. Germline V gene data show CDR1 as DFQATT and CDR2 as SNEGSKA (reference sequence). This CDR3 spans 14 amino acids. The CDR3 DNA sequence: TGCAGTGCTAGAGGGCGGGCCCAGTTATATGAGCAGTTCTTC. It codes for CSARGRAQLYEQFF.

The sample holds many counts of this clonotype. The rearrangement links TRBV20-1 to TRBJ2-1; 14 bases align to TRBD2. This CDR3 contains 15 residues. With V trimmed by 3 bases and J by 4 bases, 2 bases remained unmatched. Germline CDR1 DFQATT, CDR2 SNEGSKA (reference sequence). The CDR3 nucleotides are TGCAGTGCTAGTGGGACTAGCGGGAGATACAATGAGCAGTTCTTC. Amino acids: CSASGTSGRYNEQFF.

The V gene is TRBV12-3 or TRBV12-4, the J gene TRBJ2-2; 9 bases fit TRBD2. V lost 6 bases and J lost 1; bases outside the gene matches: 9. The CDR3 totals 17 residues. As DNA, the CDR3 is TGTGCCAGCAGGGTCGGACGAGCGGGGGGGAACACCGGGGAGCTGTTTTTT. Translation: CASRVGRAGGNTGELFF.

The chain combines TRBV5-1 with TRBJ2-3, with TRBD2 matching 14 bases. J lost 2 bases, V lost 4 bases, and 15 bases had no gene match. Germline assignment: CDR1 SGHRS and CDR2 YFSETQ. The CDR3 spans 20 residues. The CDR3 loop is CASSPSRTSGRRTTTDTQYF. In nucleotides, the CDR3 is TGCGCCAGCAGCCCGTCCCGGACTAGCGGGAGGCGGACGACCACAGATACGCAGTATTTT.

This clonotype appeared many times. V usage is TRBV28 and J usage is TRBJ2-1; 12 positions match TRBD2. Germline loops: CDR1 MDHEN, CDR2 SYDVKM. After removal of 6 bases from V and 7 bases from J, the junction contained 4 bases not matched to a gene. The length of the CDR3 is 14 residues. DNA of the CDR3: TGTGCCAGCAGCCTAGCGGGAGGGTGGAATGAGCAGTTCTTC. Protein: CASSLAGGWNEQFF.

The chain is built from TRBV28 and TRBJ2-7; TRBD1 matches at 7 bases. V lost 5 bases to trimming and J lost 3 bases; unmatched junction nucleotides: 4. The CDR3 has 13 residues. Germline lookup yields CDR1 MDHEN and CDR2 SYDVKM. Written as DNA, the CDR3 is TGTGCCAGCAGTGGAGACAGGGACTACGAGCAGTACTTC. It specifies CASSGDRDYEQYF.

This clonotype was detected a few times. This chain uses TRBV4-1 with TRBJ2-3; D not resolved. CDR1 is MGHRA and CDR2 is YSYEKL in the germline V gene. V was trimmed by 0 bases and J by 3 bases, leaving 16 bases between them. There are 17 residues in the CDR3. This chain's CDR3 is CASSQDEGSLVTDTQYF. In DNA form, the CDR3 reads TGCGCCAGCAGCCAAGATGAAGGGTCTTTAGTAACAGATACGCAGTATTTT.

This chain links TRBV3-1 with TRBJ1-2; D possibly corresponds to TRBD1 (6 bases). Trimming pared 4 bases from V and 7 bases from J, leaving 13 bases between. CDR1 LGHDT and CDR2 YNNKEL come from the germline V gene (reference sequence). The CDR3 has 13 amino acids. The CDR3 DNA sequence: TGTGCCAGCAGCCCTGGGGGCTCGGGTGGCTACACCTTC. Translated: CASSPGGSGGYTF.

The V and J genes are TRBV29-1 and TRBJ2-5; the D gene is possibly TRBD2 (5 bases). Looked up from germline, CDR1 is SQVTM and CDR2 is ANQGSEA. The CDR3 is made up of 13 amino acids. Trimming removed 4 bases at V and 5 bases at J, with 14 bases between. CDR3 protein: CSVGSGVWETQYF. The DNA for the CDR3 is TGCAGCGTTGGGTCCGGGGTTTGGGAGACCCAGTACTTC.

J is TRBJ2-1 and V is TRBV6-5, with D tentatively TRBD1 (8 bases). Germline assignment: CDR1 MNHEY and CDR2 SVGAGI. V lost 2 bases to trimming and J lost 5 bases, with 25 bases between them. The CDR3 loop spans 19 amino acids. CDR3 nucleotides: TGTGCCAGCAGTTACGGGGCCTTTGGACAGGGAGGGAAGAACAATGAGCAGTTCTTC. It encodes CASSYGAFGQGGKNNEQFF.

J is TRBJ2-5 and V is TRBV12-3 or TRBV12-4; maybe TRBD1 (5 bases). V was shortened by 3 bases and J by 5 bases, with 10 bases between the two germline ends. This CDR3 has 13 amino acids. The CDR3 sequence: CASSFQGPETQYF. CDR3 DNA: TGTGCCAGCAGTTTTCAGGGCCCGGAGACCCAGTACTTC.

The V call is TRBV7-2, the J call TRBJ2-5; the match to TRBD2 covers 9 bases. This CDR3 region has 15 residues. Germline V gives CDR1 SGHTA, CDR2 FQGNSA. V was pared by 1 base and J by 5 bases, with 5 bases of the junction left unmatched. The CDR3 sequence: CASSLGTSGSETQYF. The CDR3 DNA reads TGTGCCAGCAGCTTAGGAACTAGCGGGTCGGAGACCCAGTACTTC.

Of note for this clonotype: One end of the junction varies from germline; a read error may be responsible. The chain is built from TRBV13 and TRBJ1-2; D ambiguous. Germline CDR1 reads PRHDT; CDR2 reads FYEKMQ (reference sequence). The CDR3 length is 12 residues. The CDR3 spells CASSLVLDGHTF. The CDR3 DNA is TGTGCCAGCAGCTTGGTGCTGGATGGCCACACCTTC.

J is TRBJ2-7 and V is TRBV12-3 or TRBV12-4; no reliable D call. The CDR3 spans 14 residues. The V and J ends lost 2 bases and 4 bases respectively, with 12 bases between them. In DNA, the CDR3 is TGTGCCAGCAGTTTATACCTGGGATTGTACGAGCAGTACTTC. It specifies CASSLYLGLYEQYF.

This clonotype has a handful of counts. This chain joins TRBV12-3 or TRBV12-4 and TRBJ1-5, with 10 positions matching TRBD1. The CDR3 spans 16 residues. J was trimmed by 6 bases and V by 5 bases; bases with no gene match: 10. The CDR3 here is CASSLPGTGVSQPQHF. The CDR3 DNA follows: TGTGCCAGCAGTCTTCCCGGGACAGGGGTTAGTCAGCCCCAGCATTTT.

In this sample, this clonotype turned up a few times. The V and J genes are TRBV2 and TRBJ2-5; 9 bases fit TRBD2. The germline V gene encodes CDR1 SNHLY and CDR2 FYNNEI. This CDR3 has 14 amino acids. The trim removed 7 bases at V and 2 bases at J, leaving 5 bases unmatched. The CDR3 DNA reads TGTGCCAGCACCAAGCTAGCGGGGCAAGAGACCCAGTACTTC. Translation gives CASTKLAGQETQYF.

The table lists this clonotype with a few counts. The V call is TRBV20-1, the J call TRBJ2-1; 13 nucleotides line up with TRBD2. V was clipped by 6 bases and J by 8 bases; unmatched bases: 7. This CDR3 comprises 14 residues. The germline V gene has CDR1 DFQATT and CDR2 SNEGSKA (reference sequence). CDR3 loop: CSAQGLAGTDEQFF. CDR3 bases: TGCAGTGCCCAGGGACTAGCGGGGACGGATGAGCAGTTCTTC.

This chain joins TRBV5-1 and TRBJ2-3, with TRBD2 identical over 8 bases. CDR1 is SGHRS and CDR2 is YFSETQ in the germline V gene. The CDR3 has 16 residues. V gave up 0 bases and J gave up 1 base; unmatched junction bases: 4. The CDR3 region has the DNA TGCGCCAGCAGCTTGGGCTTTAGCGGGGGCACAGATACGCAGTATTTT. It is translated as CASSLGFSGGTDTQYF.

This clonotype appeared a few times. This rearrangement joins TRBV7-6 to TRBJ2-7; TRBD2 aligns across 14 bases. Germline V gene sequence: CDR1 SGHVS, CDR2 FNYEAQ. J was trimmed by 2 bases and V by 5 bases; bases with no gene match: 11. CDR3 length equals 18 residues. CDR3: CASSQGLAGVRSTYEQYF. In nucleotides, the CDR3 is TGTGCCAGCAGCCAGGGACTAGCGGGAGTCCGATCGACCTACGAGCAGTACTTC. Filled out from reference TRBV7-6 and TRBJ2-7, the complete variable domain reads GAGVSQSPRYKVTKRGQDVALRCDPISGHVSLYWYRQALGQGPEFLTYFNYEAQQDKSGLPNDRFSAERPEGSISTLTIQRTEQRDSAMYRCASSQGLAGVRSTYEQYFGPGTRLTVT.

The chain employs TRBV6-5 and TRBJ2-3; D possibly corresponds to TRBD2 (5 bases). V was clipped by 2 bases and J by 3 bases, with 9 bases between them. The CDR3 runs 14 residues. The V gene's germline CDR1 is MNHEY and CDR2 SVGAGI. The CDR3 protein is CASSYLSGTDTQYF. In nucleotides, the CDR3 is TGTGCCAGCAGTTACCTATCGGGAACAGATACGCAGTATTTT.

This sequence joins TRBV20-1 and TRBJ1-2, with D tentatively TRBD1 (5 bases). V lost 4 bases and J 13 bases, leaving 16 bases between the germline ends. The germline CDR1 and CDR2 sequences are DFQATT and SNEGSKA (reference sequence). The CDR3 covers 11 residues. For the CDR3, the DNA is TGCAGTGCTATATCCGGGGGGAGGAGCACCTTC. It codes for CSAISGGRSTF.

In this sample, this clonotype turned up a few times. The chain combines TRBV2 with TRBJ2-5; 10 bases line up with TRBD1. From germline, CDR1 is SNHLY and CDR2 FYNNEI. CDR3 size: 15 residues. With V trimmed by 7 bases and J by 1 base, 6 bases remained unmatched. CDR3 protein: CASKETGGPQETQYF. In DNA form, the CDR3 reads TGTGCCAGCAAGGAGACAGGGGGCCCCCAAGAGACCCAGTACTTC.

This clonotype was counted at least ten times. Germline is not matched at one junction end, which may reflect a read error. The rearrangement uses TRBV5-1 and TRBJ2-5; unclear D gene. CDR1 is SGHRS, CDR2 YFSETQ, per germline. The CDR3 has 14 residues. The CDR3 bases are TGTGCCAGCAGCCCAACGGTTACCCAAGAGACCCAGTACTTC. Translating gives CASSPTVTQETQYF.

The sample holds one count of this clonotype. This chain joins TRBV6-5 and TRBJ2-7, with 10 positions matching TRBD1. This CDR3 contains 13 residues. Germline trimming cut 4 bases from V and 6 bases from J; bases unmatched to any gene: 3. Germline CDR1 MNHEY, CDR2 SVGAGI. The CDR3 here is CASSWDRGCEQYF. The DNA for the CDR3 is TGTGCCAGCAGTTGGGACAGGGGCTGCGAGCAGTACTTC.

This clonotype has just a few counts. The V gene is TRBV12-3 or TRBV12-4, the J gene TRBJ1-2; D remains ambiguous. The V gene lost 3 bases and the J gene lost 4 bases, with 12 bases spanning the gap. The CDR3 length is 14 residues. The CDR3 here is CASSLGEGPYGYTF. In nucleotides, the CDR3 is TGTGCCAGCAGTTTGGGAGAGGGCCCCTATGGCTACACCTTC.

The rearrangement uses TRBV9 and TRBJ1-2; D ambiguous. Germline values: CDR1 SGDLS, CDR2 YYNGEE. The CDR3 has 15 residues. V lost 0 bases, J lost 0 bases, and 9 bases lay in between. The CDR3 is CASSVGAVPNYGYTF. In DNA, the CDR3 is TGTGCCAGCAGCGTAGGGGCAGTCCCTAACTATGGCTACACCTTC.

The chain combines TRBV20-1 with TRBJ1-2; D is unresolved. Germline V CDR1 and CDR2: DFQATT, SNEGSKA (reference sequence). The V end was cut by 3 bases, the J end by 6 bases, with 11 bases between. The CDR3 length is 12 residues. CDR3 DNA: TGCAGTGCTAGGGAGGGTTACGATGGCTACACCTTC. Protein sequence: CSAREGYDGYTF.

V usage is TRBV7-3 and J usage is TRBJ1-2; D unclear. The germline CDR1 and CDR2 sequences are SGHTA and FQGTGA. This CDR3 is built from 13 residues. Trimming shortened V by 2 bases and J by 8 bases, and 12 bases separated the two germline ends. The chain's CDR3 is CASSLASSGGYTF. In DNA form, the CDR3 reads TGTGCCAGCAGCTTAGCCAGCAGCGGCGGCTACACCTTC.

The V gene is TRBV20-1, the J gene TRBJ2-5, with 10 bases that match TRBD1. After removal of 4 bases from V and 11 bases from J, the junction contained 13 bases not matched to a gene. Germline V lookup: CDR1 DFQATT, CDR2 SNEGSKA (reference sequence). CDR3 length: 14 residues. The CDR3 DNA is TGCAGTGCTATTAAGGGACAGGGGCTGAGGGAGCAGTACTTC. Protein product: CSAIKGQGLREQYF.